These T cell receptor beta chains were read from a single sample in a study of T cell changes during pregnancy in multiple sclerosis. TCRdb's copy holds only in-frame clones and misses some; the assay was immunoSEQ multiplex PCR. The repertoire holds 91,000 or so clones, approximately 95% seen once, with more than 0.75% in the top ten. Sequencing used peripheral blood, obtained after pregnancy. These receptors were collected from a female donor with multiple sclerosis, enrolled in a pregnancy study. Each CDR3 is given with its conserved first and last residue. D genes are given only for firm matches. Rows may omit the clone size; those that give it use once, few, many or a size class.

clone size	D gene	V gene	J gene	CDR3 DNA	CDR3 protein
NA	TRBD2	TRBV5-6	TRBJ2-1	TGTGCCAGCAGCACGGGACTAGCGGCCTACAATGAGCAGTTCTTC	CASSTGLAAYNEQFF
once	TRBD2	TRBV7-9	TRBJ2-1	TGTGCCAGCAGCTATACCGGGACTAGCGGCAATGAGCAGTTCTTC	CASSYTGTSGNEQFF
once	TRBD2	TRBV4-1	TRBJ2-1	TGCGCCAGCAGCCAAGATGGGGGAGGGCCACCGCAGTTCTTC	CASSQDGGGPPQFF
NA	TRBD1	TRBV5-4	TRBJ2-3	TGTGCCAGCAGCGACAGGGGGAGCACAGATACGCAGTATTTT	CASSDRGSTDTQYF
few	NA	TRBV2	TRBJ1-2	TGTGCCAGCAGTGAAGCGGGCAATGGCTACACCTTC	CASSEAGNGYTF
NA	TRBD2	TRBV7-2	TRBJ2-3	TGTGCCAGCAGCTTAGTGGGGACTAGCGGCACAGATACGCAGTATTTT	CASSLVGTSGTDTQYF
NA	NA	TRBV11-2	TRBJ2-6	TGTGCCAGCAGCCCCTTACAGGGCTCAGGGGCCAACGTCCTGACTTTC	CASSPLQGSGANVLTF
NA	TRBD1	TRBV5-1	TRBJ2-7	TGCGCCAGCAGACCTGGACAGGGACTTTCCTACGAGCAGTACTTC	CASRPGQGLSYEQYF
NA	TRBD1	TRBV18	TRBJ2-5	TGTGCCAGCTCACCTGCGGACAGGGTACAAGAGACCCAGTACTTC	CASSPADRVQETQYF
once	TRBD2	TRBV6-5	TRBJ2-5	TGTGCCAGCACCTCCAGCGGCCTAGCGGTGACCCAGTACTTC	CASTSSGLAVTQYF
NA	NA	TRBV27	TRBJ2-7	TGTGCCAGCAGTTTTTCGGGCGGGAACTACGAGCAGTACTTC	CASSFSGGNYEQYF
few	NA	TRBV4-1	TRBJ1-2	TGCGCCAGCAGCCAAGAGGTACAGGCTCGTAGCTATGGCTACACCTTC	CASSQEVQARSYGYTF
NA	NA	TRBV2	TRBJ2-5	TGTGCCAGCAGTGAAGGAATGGGCAGCCAAGAGACCCAGTACTTC	CASSEGMGSQETQYF
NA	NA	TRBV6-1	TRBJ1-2	TGTGCCAGCAGCGAAATGGGGAGGTTTGCCCTTATTTCTTATGGCTACACCTTC	CASSEMGRFALISYGYTF
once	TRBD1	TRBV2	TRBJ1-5	TGTGCCAGCCAACGGGACAGGGGGATGGGGAGCAATCAGCCCCAGCATTTT	CASQRDRGMGSNQPQHF
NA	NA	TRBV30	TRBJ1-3	TGTGCCTGGAGTGTACTAGGGGGAAACACCATATATTTT	CAWSVLGGNTIYF
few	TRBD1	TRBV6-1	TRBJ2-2	TGTGCCAGCAGTGAAGGACAGGGTATCGGCGGGGAGCTGTTTTTT	CASSEGQGIGGELFF
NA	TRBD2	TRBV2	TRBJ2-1	TGTGCCAGCCGGAGCGGGACGAGCTCCTACAATGAGCAGTTCTTC	CASRSGTSSYNEQFF
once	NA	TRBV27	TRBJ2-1	TGTGCCAGCAGTTTTTACGGGTACAATGAGCAGTTCTTC	CASSFYGYNEQFF
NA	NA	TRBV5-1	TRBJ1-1	TGCGCCAGCAGCTTGGGCGGGACCACTGAAGCTTTCTTT	CASSLGGTTEAFF
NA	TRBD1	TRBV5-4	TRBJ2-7	TGTGCCAGCGGTTCACAGGGGCGGACCTACGAGCAGTACTTC	CASGSQGRTYEQYF
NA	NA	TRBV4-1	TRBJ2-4	TGCGCCAGCAGCCACCCACTAAGGAAAAACATTCAGTACTTC	CASSHPLRKNIQYF
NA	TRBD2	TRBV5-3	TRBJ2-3	TGTGCCAGAAGCAGCGTCATAGCGGGAGGGAGCACAGATACGCAGTATTTT	CARSSVIAGGSTDTQYF
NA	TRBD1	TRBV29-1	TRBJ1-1	TGCAGCGTCTGGACAGGGAGGTTGAACACTGAAGCTTTCTTT	CSVWTGRLNTEAFF
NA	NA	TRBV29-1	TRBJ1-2	NA	CSVPTLGGAYGCTF
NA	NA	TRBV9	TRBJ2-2	TGTGCCAGCAGCGTATATTCGGGGAACACCGGGGAGCTGTTTTTT	CASSVYSGNTGELFF
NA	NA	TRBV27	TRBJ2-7	TGTGCCAGCAGGGAAGCGGGTGAACTCTACGAGCAGTACTTC	CASREAGELYEQYF
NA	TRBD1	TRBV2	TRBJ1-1	TGTGCCAGCAGTCGGACAGGGTACACCTCAGCTTTCTTT	CASSRTGYTSAFF
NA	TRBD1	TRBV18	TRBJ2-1	TGTGCCAGCTCACCGCCCACTCGGACAGGTTACAATGAGCAGTTCTTC	CASSPPTRTGYNEQFF
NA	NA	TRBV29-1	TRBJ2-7	TGCAGCGTTGAAAGGGGGGACAGCTACGAGCAGTACTTC	CSVERGDSYEQYF
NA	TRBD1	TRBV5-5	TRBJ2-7	TGTGCCAGCAGCTTTTCGGGACAGAATACCTACGAGCAGTACTTC	CASSFSGQNTYEQYF
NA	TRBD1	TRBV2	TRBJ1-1	TGTGCCAGCAGTACGACAGGGGGCGTAACTGAAGCTTTCTTT	CASSTTGGVTEAFF
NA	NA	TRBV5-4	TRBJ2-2	TGTGCCAGCAGTCCTCCCTCGACCGGGGAGCTGTTTTTT	CASSPPSTGELFF
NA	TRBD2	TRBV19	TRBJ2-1	TGTGCCAGTAGTAATCGACTAGCGGGAGGGCGATCCTACAATGAGCAGTTCTTC	CASSNRLAGGRSYNEQFF
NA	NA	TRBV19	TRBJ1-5	TGTGCCAGTAGTATTCCAGGGGCCCCGCATTTT	CASSIPGAPHF
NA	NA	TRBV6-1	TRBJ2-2	TGTGCCAGCAGCAATTTGGGGGCTGGGGGGGAGCTGTTTTTT	CASSNLGAGGELFF
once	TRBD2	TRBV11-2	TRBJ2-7	TGTGCCAGCAGCTTAGAGTTCGGACTAGCCTACGAGCAGTACTTC	CASSLEFGLAYEQYF
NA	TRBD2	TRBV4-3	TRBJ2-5	TGCGCCAGCAGCCAAGGGGCTAGCGGGAGTAGGGAGACCCAGTACTTC	CASSQGASGSRETQYF
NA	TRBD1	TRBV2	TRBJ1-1	TGTGCCAGGACAGGGGTTGCCGTGAACACTGAAGCTTTCTTT	CARTGVAVNTEAFF
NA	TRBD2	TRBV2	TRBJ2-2	TGTGCCAGCAGTTGGGTAGCGGGAGCGACCGGGGAGCTGTTTTTT	CASSWVAGATGELFF
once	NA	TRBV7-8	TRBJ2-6	TGTGCCAGCAGCCTACAGGGTAGAGGGGCCAACGTCCTGACTTTC	CASSLQGRGANVLTF
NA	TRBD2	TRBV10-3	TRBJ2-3	TGTGCCATCAGTGAGGCGGGAGGCACAGATACGCAGTATTTT	CAISEAGGTDTQYF
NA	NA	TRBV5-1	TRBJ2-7	TGCGCCAGCAGCTTGGCCCCGGGATCCTCCTACGAGCAGTACTTC	CASSLAPGSSYEQYF
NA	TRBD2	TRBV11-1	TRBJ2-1	TGTGCCAGCAGCTTACAGCGGGGGGCCTACAATGAGCAGTTCTTC	CASSLQRGAYNEQFF
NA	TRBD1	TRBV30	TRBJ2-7	TGTGCCTGGAGTGCTTTGACAGGGGAACTGTACTTC	CAWSALTGELYF
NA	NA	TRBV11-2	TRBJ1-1	TGTGCCAGCAGCCCCCCTAGAAGACGAGACACTGAAGCTTTCTTT	CASSPPRRRDTEAFF
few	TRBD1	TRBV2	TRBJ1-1	TGTGCCAGCAGTGTGACAGGGGCTCTTCAAGCTTTCTTT	CASSVTGALQAFF
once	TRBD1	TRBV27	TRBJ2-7	TGTGCCAGCAGTCACATCGGACAGGGGGCGGGGGAGCAGTACTTC	CASSHIGQGAGEQYF
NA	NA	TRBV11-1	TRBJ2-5	TGTGCCAGCAGCTTAGTACGGGAAGAGACCCAGTACTTC	CASSLVREETQYF
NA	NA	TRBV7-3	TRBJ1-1	TGTGCCAGCAGCCAGACTACGAACACTGAAGCTTTCTTT	CASSQTTNTEAFF
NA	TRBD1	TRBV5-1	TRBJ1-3	TGCGCCAGCAGCGAGCAGGGGGCTGGAAACACCATATATTTT	CASSEQGAGNTIYF
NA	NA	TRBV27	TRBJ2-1	TGTGCCAGCAGTAGGCCCTCGAGGGAGCAGTTCTTC	CASSRPSREQFF